The subject of this entry is one T cell receptor beta chain. The CDR3 is made up of 16 amino acids. Losses at the gene ends were 8 bases for V and 4 bases for J; bases not matched to a gene: 14. In germline, CDR1 is MGHDK, CDR2 SYGVNS. The data were taken from a study of blood T cell repertoires in COVID-19. Across the study: Nucleic acid was either cDNA or gDNA, and it came from T cells, B-cell-depleted T cells, or PBMCs.

Per the original methods: Reference gene primers were amplified, and this amplification served to estimate nucleated cell counts. The table came from immunoSEQ multiplex PCR; TCRdb's copy has only in-frame clones and leaves some out. V and J calls and clone size follow that table, whereas D and trimming were derived from the DNA. The sample has about 12,000 clones; 72% are singletons. The specimen was peripheral blood. This sequence was found in a man in his sixties with COVID-19, enrolled during active disease. The J gene is TRBJ2-3, the V gene TRBV25-1; 8 positions match TRBD2. CDR3 loop: CASGPSAGRAADTQYF. As DNA, the CDR3 is TGTGCCAGCGGCCCCAGCGCCGGGAGGGCCGCAGATACGCAGTATTTT.